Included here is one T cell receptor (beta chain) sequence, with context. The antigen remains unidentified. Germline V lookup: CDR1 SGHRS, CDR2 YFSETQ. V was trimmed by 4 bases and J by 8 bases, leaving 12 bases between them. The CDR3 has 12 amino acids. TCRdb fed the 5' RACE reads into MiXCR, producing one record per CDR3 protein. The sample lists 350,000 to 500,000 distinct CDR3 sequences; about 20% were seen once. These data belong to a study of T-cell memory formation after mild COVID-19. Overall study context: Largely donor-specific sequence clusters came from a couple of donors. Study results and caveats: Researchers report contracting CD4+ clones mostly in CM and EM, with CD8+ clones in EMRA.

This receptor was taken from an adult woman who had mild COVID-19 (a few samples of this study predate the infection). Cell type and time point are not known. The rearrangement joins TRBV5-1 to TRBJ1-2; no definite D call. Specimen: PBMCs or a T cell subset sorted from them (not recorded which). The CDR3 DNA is TGCGCCAGCAGCAATGCGCCAGAGGGCTACACCTTC. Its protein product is CASSNAPEGYTF.